There are a few counts of the clone carrying this TCR beta chain. The entry originates in a study of blood T cell repertoires in COVID-19. Study as a whole: Samples taken during acute and convalescent COVID-19 were collected in the United States, Italy and Spain. From T cells, B-cell-depleted T cells, or PBMCs came the material, which was cDNA or gDNA.

Trimming cost V 1 base and J 0 bases, with 12 bases left between them. Germline loops: CDR1 LNHDA, CDR2 SQIVND (reference sequence). The CDR3 spans 16 residues. Under the authors' procedure: Amplification of reference gene primers was used by the study to estimate nucleated cell counts. Produced via immunoSEQ multiplex PCR; TCRdb's table is partial and in-frame only. That table supplies the V and J calls and clone size; D and trimming were determined from the DNA. The sample lists roughly 99,000 clones, less than 85% occurring once. Sequencing was done on a sample of peripheral blood. The sequence derives from a woman older than 75 with active or convalescent COVID-19. V usage is TRBV19 and J usage is TRBJ1-1, with D possibly matching TRBD1 (6 bases). CDR3 in DNA: TGTGCCAGTAGTATAGGGCGGCAGGGGATGAACACTGAAGCTTTCTTT. As protein: CASSIGRQGMNTEAFF.